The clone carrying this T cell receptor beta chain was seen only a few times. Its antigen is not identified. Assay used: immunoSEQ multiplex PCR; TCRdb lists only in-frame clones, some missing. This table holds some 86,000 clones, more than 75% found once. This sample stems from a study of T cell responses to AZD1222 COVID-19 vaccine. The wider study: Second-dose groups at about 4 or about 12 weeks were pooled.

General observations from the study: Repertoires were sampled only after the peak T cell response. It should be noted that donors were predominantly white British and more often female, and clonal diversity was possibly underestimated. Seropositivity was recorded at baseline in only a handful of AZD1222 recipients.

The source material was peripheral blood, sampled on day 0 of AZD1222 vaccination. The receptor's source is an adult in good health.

The CDR3 nucleotides read TGCGCCAGCAGGGGACTAGCGGGACAAGCGGGAGATACGCAGTATTTT. Translated, it gives CASRGLAGQAGDTQYF. The V gene is TRBV10-2, the J gene TRBJ2-3, with 13 bases fitting TRBD2. Losses at the gene ends were 6 bases for V and 5 bases for J; bases not matched to a gene: 8. Looked up from germline, CDR1 is WSHSY and CDR2 is SAAADI. The CDR3 length is 16 residues.